This T cell receptor beta chain appears in the sequencing data of a study of shared clonotypes between healthy human individuals. Method: immunoSEQ multiplex PCR; TCRdb's copy keeps in-frame clones and lacks some. This table holds some 800,000 clones, 92% found once. Study results and limitations: Blood was the only sampled material, and tissue repertoires likely differ.

This clone has only one observation. Its antigen remains unknown. Germline V CDR1 and CDR2: WNHNN, SYGVQD (reference sequence). V lost 0 bases to trimming and J lost 0 bases, with 12 bases between them. This CDR3 contains 17 residues. The naive CD8 population came from CD45RO-negative cells selected for CCR7, without terminally differentiated effector memory CD45RA+ cells. The sequenced sample was naive CD8+ T cells sorted from blood. The source is a man between 25 and 39 years old in good health. The chain employs TRBV10-1 and TRBJ2-1; TRBD2 is a possible D gene (5 bases). The CDR3 DNA follows: TGCGCCAGCAGTGAGTCGACTCGAGGGAGCTCCTACAATGAGCAGTTCTTC. Protein sequence: CASSESTRGSSYNEQFF.